Reported below is one T cell receptor beta chain. What it binds is unknown. In the PCR, 60 Vbeta and 13 Jbeta primers were used. Sequencing used immunoSEQ multiplex PCR; TCRdb keeps in-frame clones, though not all of them. In the table there are a few hundred thousand clones, around 83% of which are singletons. This entry comes from a study of cytomegalovirus exposure and HLA in healthy donors. The study, taken as a whole, reports: Exclusion applied to some V segments, including TRBV6-2 and TRBV6-3, as they were indistinguishable. CMV serostatus stood as the only immune exposure information on hand. Another analysis was done later, and it associated around 16,000 TCR beta sequences with HLA alleles at 0.05 false discovery rate. A later analysis reportedly found that, within productive TCRs, an Asian-associated ancestry cluster had fewer N-insertions than the mean observed across the roughly 700 donors.

CDR3 length equals 15 residues. Trimming took 8 bases from V and 4 from J; bases not matched to a gene: 13. Germline CDR1 is MDHEN and CDR2 is SYDVKM. Sequencing input: PBMCs. The chain joins TRBV28 to TRBJ1-2; TRBD1 matches 7 bases. The sequence came from a girl aged 5-17 years in good health and CMV-seronegative. The CDR3 DNA follows: TGTGCCAGCGCCAACGGAGGGGGCGCCCTCTATGGCTACACCTTC. This codes for CASANGGGALYGYTF.